The clone carrying this TCR beta chain was counted many times. Its antigen is unknown. The data derive from a study of regulatory T cells in long-lasting Graves disease. The ends were cut back, 1 base at V and 6 bases at J, with 10 bases in the middle. CDR3 length: 12 amino acids. Germline values: CDR1 DFQATT, CDR2 SNEGSKA (reference sequence). General study findings and limits: In persistent patients, shared public clonotypes (about 2,800) outnumbered those in new patients (about 890). Persistent disease samples used TRBV28, TRBJ1-2 and TRBJ2-5 preferentially.

Building of the TCR beta libraries involved iRepertoire HTBI primers and Arm-PCR of CDR3 regions. MiXCR was run by TCRdb on the multiplex PCR reads, yielding one entry per CDR3 protein. The sample has around 420,000 distinct CDR3 sequences, 15% seen once. Documented time point: newly diagnosed GD, antithyroid drugs for less than 3 months. With RNA extracted from PBMCs as input, the TCR library was made. The sample also formed part of further work on T cells in Graves' hyperthyroidism and ophthalmopathy. That report notes: Graves' hyperthyroidism qualified as stable when ophthalmopathy did not progress within 18 months. Hyperthyroidism patients were newly diagnosed, had disease duration under 2 months, and were aged 18 to 65 years.

Here the sequenced sample was peripheral blood mononuclear cells (PBMCs), taken at new diagnosis, from a patient treated with antithyroid drugs. The chain employs TRBV20-1 and TRBJ2-7, with D perhaps TRBD2 (6 bases). This TCR was recovered from a woman aged 40 to 50 with Graves disease. The CDR3 region has the DNA TGCAGTGCTAGAGCCTCCGGGAGCGAGCAGTACTTC. Translation gives CSARASGSEQYF.